A single sample is the source of the 30 T cell receptor beta chains below, sequenced in a study of T cell clones after liver transplantation (dated by TCRdb to the late 2010s). Libraries were built with the immunoSEQ multiplex PCR assay. TCRdb took this table from immuneACCESS and kept in-frame rearrangements with V and J called. Such tables lack part of the clones; where checked against another copy, unresolved V genes explain under half of the gap, and the rest is unexplained. This sample lists tens of thousands of clones; more than 70% were detected once. Of the sample, over 8% falls within the top ten clones. The starting material was CD4+ T cells from blood, obtained at the 22-month timepoint. These receptors were collected from a human patient who received a liver transplant. After transplantation, some T cells may belong to the graft donor instead of the recipient.

The rearrangement links TRBV4-2 to TRBJ2-1, with a weak D call TRBD2 (5 bases). V was trimmed by 4 bases and J by 4 bases, leaving 14 bases between them. Looked up from germline, CDR1 is LGHNA and CDR2 is YNFKEQ. CDR3 length: 15 amino acids. The CDR3 protein is CASSPNPEGYNEQFF. CDR3 nucleotide sequence: TGTGCCAGCAGCCCCAACCCCGAGGGTTACAATGAGCAGTTCTTC.

J is TRBJ2-2 and V is TRBV6-1; D call uncertain. The CDR3 length is 15 residues. Deletions cut 2 bases from V and 2 bases from J, with 9 bases between. Germline V gives CDR1 MNHNS, CDR2 SASEGT. The CDR3 sequence is CASSEIRINTGELFF. The CDR3, as DNA: TGTGCCAGCAGTGAAATCAGGATTAACACCGGGGAGCTGTTTTTT.

This clone was seen a handful of times. The rearrangement uses TRBV7-8 and TRBJ1-4; D gene ambiguous. In germline, CDR1 is SGHVS, CDR2 FQNEAQ. The CDR3 extends over 15 amino acids. V shed 5 bases and J shed 3 bases, with 13 bases lying between them. The CDR3 here is CASSPPAGANEKLFF. Written as DNA, the CDR3 is TGTGCCAGCAGCCCGCCGGCAGGAGCTAATGAAAAACTGTTTTTT.

The CDR3 is CASSFDGQGDYEQYF. In nucleotides, the CDR3 is TGCGCCAGCAGCTTCGACGGACAGGGTGATTACGAGCAGTACTTC. This chain uses TRBV5-1 with TRBJ2-7; 8 bases line up with TRBD1. V was clipped by 2 bases and J by 4 bases; unmatched bases: 8. Germline V gene data show CDR1 as SGHRS and CDR2 as YFSETQ. This CDR3 comprises 15 residues.

The V gene is TRBV9, the J gene TRBJ1-1; tentatively, D is TRBD1 (6 bases). The CDR3 runs to 14 residues. V lost 2 bases, J lost 5 bases, and 13 bases lay in between. The germline CDR1 and CDR2 sequences are SGDLS and YYNGEE. For the CDR3, the DNA is TGTGCCAGCAGCGTCCAGGGGATTGGGACTGAAGCTTTCTTT. It specifies CASSVQGIGTEAFF.

The chain recombines TRBV29-1 with TRBJ1-3; no clear D gene. This CDR3 spans 15 amino acids. Germline assignment: CDR1 SQVTM and CDR2 ANQGSEA. V was cut by 7 bases and J by 0 bases, with 16 bases left in between. The CDR3 loop is CSAGEHPSSGNTIYF. CDR3 nucleotide sequence: TGCAGCGCCGGAGAACATCCGAGCTCTGGAAACACCATATATTTT.

V gene TRBV4-2 combines with J gene TRBJ2-2; TRBD1 might be the D (6 bases). Germline loops: CDR1 LGHNA, CDR2 YNFKEQ. The CDR3 contains 16 residues. Between the trimmed V and J ends, which lost 0 bases and 3 bases, there was a span of 11 bases. The CDR3 is CASSQDEDRHTGELFF. CDR3 nucleotide sequence: TGTGCCAGCAGCCAAGATGAGGACAGACACACCGGGGAGCTGTTTTTT.

This chain joins TRBV18 and TRBJ2-1, with no clear D. Germline lookup yields CDR1 KGHSH and CDR2 LQKENI. The CDR3 consists of 14 residues. V shed 1 base and J shed 4 bases, with 8 bases lying between them. The CDR3, as DNA: TGTGCCAGCTCACCACTTACAGCTTACAATGAGCAGTTCTTC. Its translation: CASSPLTAYNEQFF.

There are a few counts of this clone. The chain joins TRBV28 to TRBJ1-1, with D tentatively TRBD1 (6 bases). The CDR3 extends over 15 amino acids. V lost 7 bases to trimming and J lost 2 bases, with 17 bases between them. Germline assignment: CDR1 MDHEN and CDR2 SYDVKM. CDR3 protein: CASIGGGEGNTEAFF. The CDR3 nucleotides read TGTGCCAGCATCGGGGGCGGGGAGGGAAACACTGAAGCTTTCTTT.

This rearrangement joins TRBV6-6 to TRBJ2-7; D perhaps matches TRBD2 (5 bases). The germline gives CDR1 MNHNY, CDR2 SVGAGI (reference sequence). V was cut by 7 bases and J by 3 bases, with 16 bases left in between. This CDR3 spans 14 amino acids. The CDR3 here is CASIPNGIHYEQYF. DNA of the CDR3: TGTGCCAGCATCCCCAACGGGATTCACTACGAGCAGTACTTC.

This chain links TRBV7-3 with TRBJ2-3, with TRBD2 matching over 13 bases. With 2 bases clipped from V and 1 base from J, the junction kept 9 bases outside the gene matches. The germline gives CDR1 SGHTA, CDR2 FQGTGA. The CDR3 is 19 residues long. CDR3 residues: CASSLRVRGTSGGTDTQYF. DNA for the CDR3: TGTGCCAGCAGCTTACGGGTGCGGGGGACTAGCGGGGGCACAGATACGCAGTATTTT.

This sequence joins TRBV10-3 and TRBJ1-3; 9 bases are shared with TRBD1. V trimming: 3 bases; J trimming: 2 bases; junction bases outside the gene matches: 5. Germline lookup yields CDR1 ENHRY and CDR2 SYGVKD. The CDR3 has 16 residues. The chain's CDR3 is CAISEKGTGTGNTIYF. CDR3 sequence (DNA): TGTGCCATCAGTGAAAAAGGGACAGGGACTGGAAACACCATATATTTT.

This rearrangement joins TRBV7-8 to TRBJ2-3; tentative D call: TRBD1 (6 bases). The CDR3 sequence is 16 residues long. CDR1 SGHVS and CDR2 FQNEAQ come from the germline V gene. Between the trimmed V and J ends, which lost 5 bases and 2 bases, there was a span of 17 bases. The CDR3 DNA reads TGTGCCAGCAGCCTCTCCGACAGGAGAGCCACAGATACGCAGTATTTT. This sequence encodes CASSLSDRRATDTQYF.

The chain links TRBV6-1 to TRBJ2-7; 10 bases fit TRBD1. J lost 2 bases, V lost 7 bases, and 8 bases had no gene match. Germline V CDR1 and CDR2: MNHNS, SASEGT. The CDR3 spans 15 residues. CDR3 residues: CASNSRTGGTYEQYF. The CDR3 nucleotides read TGTGCCAGCAATTCCCGGACAGGGGGAACCTACGAGCAGTACTTC.

This clone has just a few counts. The genes are TRBV28 and TRBJ1-4; 7 positions agree with TRBD1. Germline trimming cut 5 bases from V and 11 bases from J; bases unmatched to any gene: 11. The length of the CDR3 is 14 residues. Germline V gene sequence: CDR1 MDHEN, CDR2 SYDVKM. The CDR3 nucleotides read TGTGCCAGCAGTCTACCTACCGAGGGACAGAAACTGTTTTTT. Translated: CASSLPTEGQKLFF.

This rearrangement joins TRBV18 to TRBJ2-3, with 9 bases identical to TRBD2. The J segment lost 0 bases and the V segment lost 4 bases, leaving 5 bases of the junction unmatched. This CDR3 has 16 amino acids. CDR1 and CDR2 (germline): KGHSH, LQKENI. CDR3 bases: TGTGCCAGCTCACAAATAGCGGGGGAAAGCACAGATACGCAGTATTTT. Its protein is CASSQIAGESTDTQYF.

The chain joins TRBV30 to TRBJ1-2; perhaps TRBD1 as D (6 bases). V shed 7 bases and J shed 5 bases, with 23 bases lying between them. CDR1 is GTSNPN, CDR2 SVGIG, per germline (reference sequence). This CDR3 contains 15 residues. CDR3 nucleotides: TGTGCCTCTCGTTTTAGGGACAAGTCCGAATATGGCTACACCTTC. Its protein product is CASRFRDKSEYGYTF.

The V and J genes are TRBV28 and TRBJ1-2; perhaps TRBD1 as D (6 bases). V gave up 4 bases and J gave up 4 bases, with 13 bases separating them. The length of the CDR3 is 14 residues. CDR1 and CDR2 from the germline V gene are MDHEN and SYDVKM. The CDR3 coding sequence is TGTGCCAGCAGTTACGACGGGGGCCTCTATGGCTACACCTTC. This codes for CASSYDGGLYGYTF.

This rearrangement joins TRBV25-1 to TRBJ2-1; D is uncertain. The ends were cut back, 3 bases at V and 0 bases at J, with 9 bases in the middle. The germline CDR1 and CDR2 sequences are MGHDK and SYGVNS. CDR3 length: 15 residues. CDR3 region: CASSEPGPSYNEQFF. In DNA form, the CDR3 reads TGTGCCAGCAGTGAGCCCGGGCCCTCCTACAATGAGCAGTTCTTC.

The chain uses TRBV2 and TRBJ1-6; TRBD1 agrees at 8 bases. This CDR3 is built from 15 residues. Germline V gene lookup returns CDR1 SNHLY and CDR2 FYNNEI. Trimming at V came to 7 bases and at J to 7 bases, leaving 9 bases not matched to a gene. CDR3 region: CASIPDRGRNSPLHF. The CDR3 region has the DNA TGTGCCAGCATCCCCGACAGGGGTCGCAATTCACCCCTCCACTTT. Looking up the rest from reference TRBV2 and TRBJ1-6 gives the full variable domain: EPEVTQTPSHQVTQMGQEVILRCVPISNHLYFYWYRQILGQKVEFLVSFYNNEISEKSEIFDDQFSVERPDGSNFTLKIRSTKLEDSAMYFCASIPDRGRNSPLHFGNGTRLTVT.

V and J are TRBV7-2 and TRBJ2-6, with 11 bases aligning to TRBD2. In germline, CDR1 is SGHTA, CDR2 FQGNSA. V lost 5 bases to trimming and J lost 2 bases; unmatched junction nucleotides: 8. The CDR3 extends over 18 amino acids. DNA of the CDR3: TGTGCCAGCAGCCTCTCTAGCGGGGGGTGGACTGGGGCCAACGTCCTGACTTTC. Translated, it gives CASSLSSGGWTGANVLTF.

The chain recombines TRBV5-1 with TRBJ1-4; D remains ambiguous. The CDR3 has 16 amino acids. The V end lost 4 bases, the J end lost 0 bases, and 13 bases lay between the germline ends. Germline V gene lookup returns CDR1 SGHRS and CDR2 YFSETQ. In DNA form, the CDR3 reads TGCGCCAGCAGCACCGGACCCTATGCAACTAATGAAAAACTGTTTTTT. It encodes CASSTGPYATNEKLFF.

The chain links TRBV18 to TRBJ2-7; possible D gene TRBD1, 6 bases. The CDR3 sequence is 16 residues long. Germline V gives CDR1 KGHSH, CDR2 LQKENI. V was pared by 0 bases and J by 3 bases, with 15 bases between. CDR3 loop: CASSPPIQGNHYEQYF. As DNA, the CDR3 is TGTGCCAGCTCACCACCGATCCAGGGGAATCACTACGAGCAGTACTTC.

This clone came up once. This chain uses TRBV6-1 with TRBJ2-3; D is undetermined. This CDR3 is built from 13 residues. V was trimmed by 8 bases and J by 1 base, leaving 10 bases between them. Germline CDR1 MNHNS, CDR2 SASEGT. The CDR3 reads CASRPPGTDTQYF. The CDR3 bases are TGTGCCAGCCGGCCCCCGGGCACAGATACGCAGTATTTT.

This clone was detected only once. The V call is TRBV7-2, the J call TRBJ1-1; D is perhaps TRBD1 (6 bases). V lost 3 bases, J lost 7 bases, and 15 bases lay in between. The germline CDR1 and CDR2 sequences are SGHTA and FQGNSA. This CDR3 spans 14 amino acids. The CDR3 DNA follows: TGTGCCAGCAGCTTCACAGGGAGTTCAGGTGAAGCTTTCTTT. Translation gives CASSFTGSSGEAFF. Full variable domain (missing parts from reference TRBV7-2 and TRBJ1-1): GAGVSQSPSNKVTEKGKDVELRCDPISGHTALYWYRQSLGQGLEFLIYFQGNSAPDKSGLPSDRFSAERTGGSVSTLTIQRTQQEDSAVYLCASSFTGSSGEAFFGQGTRLTVV.

A note on this clone: At one of its ends the junction is not consistent with the germline gene, which may arise from a read error. The same CDR3 can be traced to other DNA sequences in this sample. The V call is TRBV6-6, the J call TRBJ1-1; D ambiguous. CDR3 length: 15 residues. CDR1 MNHNY and CDR2 SVGAGI come from the germline V gene (reference sequence). This CDR3 is CASSYSSGMNTEAFF. CDR3 sequence (DNA): TGTGCCAGCAGCTACTCGTCCGGTATGAACACTGAAGCTTTCTTT.

The rearrangement links TRBV27 to TRBJ1-4, with TRBD1 identical over 9 bases. V dropped 6 bases and J dropped 7; count of bases not matched to a gene: 6. In germline, CDR1 is MNHEY, CDR2 SMNVEV (reference sequence). This CDR3 is 14 amino acids long. The CDR3 reads CASRQQGAGEKLFF. CDR3 in DNA: TGTGCCAGCAGGCAACAGGGGGCGGGTGAAAAACTGTTTTTT.

This sequence joins TRBV19 and TRBJ2-1; D unresolved. V lost 1 base and J 8 bases, leaving 15 bases between the germline ends. The CDR3 has 15 residues. The germline V gene has CDR1 LNHDA and CDR2 SQIVND (reference sequence). CDR3 sequence reads: CASSIGSAATHEQFF. The CDR3 DNA sequence: TGTGCCAGTAGTATAGGCTCGGCTGCTACCCATGAGCAGTTCTTC.

The J gene is TRBJ2-1, the V gene TRBV2, with a tentative D call TRBD2 (5 bases). This CDR3 has 19 residues. Trimming shortened V by 9 bases and J by 7 bases, and 34 bases separated the two germline ends. Germline V lookup: CDR1 SNHLY, CDR2 FYNNEI. The CDR3 loop is CARESALKRPGYMGNEQFF. Here the CDR3 DNA reads TGTGCCAGAGAGTCCGCCCTAAAGCGGCCGGGTTACATGGGGAATGAGCAGTTCTTC. Full variable domain (missing parts from reference TRBV2 and TRBJ2-1): EPEVTQTPSHQVTQMGQEVILRCVPISNHLYFYWYRQILGQKVEFLVSFYNNEISEKSEIFDDQFSVERPDGSNFTLKIRSTKLEDSAMYFCARESALKRPGYMGNEQFFGPGTRLTVL.

This clone was observed a few times. V gene TRBV19 combines with J gene TRBJ1-5; 7 bases are a match to TRBD1. Germline V gives CDR1 LNHDA, CDR2 SQIVND (reference sequence). V trimming: 9 bases; J trimming: 7 bases; junction bases outside the gene matches: 12. This CDR3 region has 14 residues. CDR3 region: CASSHRGSGQPQHF. Written as DNA, the CDR3 is TGTGCCAGCTCCCACAGGGGCTCCGGGCAGCCCCAGCATTTT.